This T cell receptor (beta chain) came from a study of blood T cell repertoires in COVID-19. As handled by the study authors: From reference gene primer amplification, estimates of nucleated cell counts were derived. Measured with immunoSEQ multiplex PCR; TCRdb has only the in-frame clones, and not every one. The D gene and trimming were derived from the DNA, and the V and J assignments and clone size from that table. The repertoire has roughly 300,000 clones, more than 80% of them found once; the top ten carry roughly 7.3%. The CDR3 runs 16 residues. Germline-derived CDR1 and CDR2 are LGHNA and YSLEER. Trimming pared 0 bases from V and 3 bases from J, leaving 11 bases between.

Sequencing input: peripheral blood. The chain combines TRBV4-3 with TRBJ2-2; no reliable D call. The TCR originated in a woman under 40 with COVID-19, enrolled during active disease. CDR3 region: CASSQDYYRDTGELFF. The CDR3 coding sequence is TGCGCCAGCAGCCAAGATTACTACCGAGACACCGGGGAGCTGTTTTTT.